A single sample is the source of the 27 T cell receptor beta chains below, sequenced in a study of blood T cells in healthy people across ages. The second PCR ran 7 to 11 cycles with a sample-barcoded 5' primer and J-beta primers. TCRdb re-analysed the 5' RACE reads in MiXCR, keeping a single row per CDR3 protein. The sample holds 500,000 to 550,000 distinct CDR3 sequences, 24% seen once. This sample also appeared in a second study, on T cells of mothers and their children.

Sequencing was performed on blood. These receptors were obtained from a boy younger than 18 in good health.

DNA of the CDR3: TGTGCCAGCAGCGTAGATGGGGGTAGTGAAAAACTGTTTTTT. Amino acids: CASSVDGGSEKLFF. V and J are TRBV9 and TRBJ1-4; weak D call: TRBD1 (5 bases). Germline V CDR1 and CDR2: SGDLS, YYNGEE. The CDR3 consists of 14 residues. V lost 0 bases, J lost 7 bases, and 10 bases lay in between. Drawing the rest from reference TRBV9 and TRBJ1-4, the complete variable domain is DSGVTQTPKHLITATGQRVTLRCSPRSGDLSVYWYQQSLDQGLQFLIQYYNGEERAKGNILERFSAQQFPDLHSELNLSSLELGDSALYFCASSVDGGSEKLFFGSGTQLSVL.

This clonotype was seen more than once but under ten times. This chain uses TRBV7-6 with TRBJ1-1; 8 positions agree with TRBD1. CDR3 size: 20 residues. The V gene end was trimmed by 5 bases and the J gene end by 0 bases; junction bases not matched to a gene: 20. Germline CDR1 and CDR2: SGHVS and FNYEAQ. CDR3 in amino acids: CASSATGQAPGGRMNTEAFF. CDR3 bases: TGTGCCAGCAGCGCAACGGGACAGGCTCCCGGAGGTCGAATGAACACTGAAGCTTTCTTT.

The chain recombines TRBV4-1 with TRBJ1-2; D is ambiguous. V was clipped by 1 base and J by 7 bases, with 19 bases between them. The CDR3 is made up of 16 amino acids. Germline CDR1 MGHRA, CDR2 YSYEKL. The DNA of the CDR3 is TGCGCCAGCAGCCAAGGGACCCGTTGGGGTTACAGTGGCTACACCTTC. Amino acids: CASSQGTRWGYSGYTF.

With respect to this clonotype: Germline is not matched at one junction end, which may reflect a read error. CDR3 amino acids: CVSSQERLAGFDTQYF. CDR3 in DNA: TGTGTCAGCAGCCAGGAGCGACTAGCGGGGTTTGATACGCAGTATTTT. The chain carries TRBV27 and TRBJ2-3; TRBD2 matches 11 bases. CDR3 length: 16 amino acids. Germline CDR1 and CDR2: MNHEY and SMNVEV (reference sequence).

This clonotype was detected a few times. V gene TRBV28 combines with J gene TRBJ2-7; D may be TRBD1 (6 bases). V lost 6 bases and J lost 1, with 10 bases in between. Germline lookup yields CDR1 MDHEN and CDR2 SYDVKM. The CDR3 covers 13 residues. CDR3: CASSRQVSYEQYF. The CDR3 nucleotides read TGTGCCAGCAGCCGACAGGTGTCCTACGAGCAGTACTTC.

Turning to this clonotype: The junction does not match germline at one end; this may be a read error. The chain recombines TRBV7-9 with TRBJ2-3, with D tentatively TRBD1 or TRBD2 (5 bases each). The germline CDR1 and CDR2 sequences are SEHNR and FQNEAQ (reference sequence). This CDR3 has 14 amino acids. Written as DNA, the CDR3 is TGTGCCGGCAGCTCCGGGACCTGGACAGATACGCAGTATTTT. Protein sequence: CAGSSGTWTDTQYF.

This clonotype was seen a few times. V and J are TRBV6-2 or TRBV6-3 and TRBJ1-2; TRBD1 aligns across 7 bases. This CDR3 contains 15 residues. CDR1 and CDR2 (germline): MNHEY, SVGEGT. Losses at the gene ends were 0 bases for V and 0 bases for J; bases not matched to a gene: 1. The CDR3 sequence: CASSYSDRTNYGYTF. The DNA of the CDR3 is TGTGCCAGCAGTTACTCGGACAGGACTAACTATGGCTACACCTTC.

The V gene is TRBV9, the J gene TRBJ1-2; 7 nucleotides align to TRBD1. The CDR3 length is 15 residues. The V gene's germline CDR1 is SGDLS and CDR2 YYNGEE. V dropped 0 bases and J dropped 2; count of bases not matched to a gene: 4. This chain's CDR3 is CASSVEGQTNYGYTF. The DNA for the CDR3 is TGTGCCAGCAGCGTAGAGGGACAGACGAACTATGGCTACACCTTC.

There are a few counts of this clonotype. The chain has TRBV9 and TRBJ2-7; 7 bases agree with TRBD1. V dropped 2 bases and J dropped 5; count of bases not matched to a gene: 10. Germline V gene data show CDR1 as SGDLS and CDR2 as YYNGEE. The CDR3 is 15 amino acids. The CDR3 coding sequence is TGTGCCAGCAGCGTTGGGGCCGGGACAGAAGACGAGCAGTACTTC. Amino acids: CASSVGAGTEDEQYF.

V and J are TRBV6-5 and TRBJ2-7; D may be TRBD1 (6 bases). The CDR3 length is 15 residues. Germline values: CDR1 MNHEY, CDR2 SVGAGI. The V end was cut by 6 bases, the J end by 6 bases, with 21 bases between. This chain's CDR3 is CASRSVGQGSTEQYF. As DNA, the CDR3 is TGTGCCAGCAGGTCCGTGGGCCAGGGGAGTACCGAGCAGTACTTC.

CDR3 protein: CSARIGTTNNQPQHF. The CDR3 DNA sequence: TGCAGTGCTAGAATAGGGACGACCAACAATCAGCCCCAGCATTTT. The chain joins TRBV20-1 to TRBJ1-5, with TRBD1 as a possible D gene (5 bases). CDR3 length: 15 residues. V was clipped by 2 bases and J by 3 bases, with 14 bases between them. Germline CDR1 reads DFQATT; CDR2 reads SNEGSKA (reference sequence).

This clonotype was counted a few times. The chain uses TRBV7-9 and TRBJ2-7; tentatively, D is TRBD1 or TRBD2 (5 bases each). V lost 9 bases, J lost 6 bases, and 18 bases lay in between. Per germline, CDR1 SEHNR and CDR2 FQNEAQ (reference sequence). The CDR3 contains 13 residues. Written as DNA, the CDR3 is TGTGCCAGTTCGCGACTCAGGGAGCGCGAGCAGTACTTC. It codes for CASSRLREREQYF.

The J gene is TRBJ1-5, the V gene TRBV20-1; D is possibly TRBD1 (6 bases). Germline V CDR1 and CDR2: DFQATT, SNEGSKA (reference sequence). The CDR3 is 17 residues long. Trimming cost V 3 bases and J 4 bases, with 22 bases left between them. CDR3 nucleotides: TGCAGTGCTAGTAGCGGTGCGGGGGCAGGGGCTAATCAGCCCCAGCATTTT. Its protein product is CSASSGAGAGANQPQHF.

This clonotype appeared once. This chain links TRBV4-1 with TRBJ1-5; TRBD1 agrees at 8 bases. V trimming: 5 bases; J trimming: 1 base; junction bases outside the gene matches: 4. There are 15 residues in the CDR3. From germline, CDR1 is MGHRA and CDR2 YSYEKL. As DNA, the CDR3 is TGCGCCAGCAGCTATACAGGGGGAAGCAATCAGCCCCAGCATTTT. Its protein product is CASSYTGGSNQPQHF.

This clonotype was counted a few times. The chain combines TRBV3-1 with TRBJ1-5, with D unclear. Trimming pared 0 bases from V and 0 bases from J, leaving 6 bases between. Germline V gene lookup returns CDR1 LGHDT and CDR2 YNNKEL (reference sequence). CDR3 length: 15 residues. The CDR3 DNA follows: TGTGCCAGCAGCCAAGATATCCTTAGCAATCAGCCCCAGCATTTT. It specifies CASSQDILSNQPQHF.

This clonotype was observed a few times. One end of the junction varies from germline; a read error may be responsible. The rearrangement links TRBV20-1 to TRBJ1-5; D not resolved. Germline CDR1 is DFQATT and CDR2 is SNEGSKA (reference sequence). The CDR3 is 13 amino acids. The DNA of the CDR3 is TGTAGTGCTAAGCTAGGGAGGGATCAGCCCCAGCATTTT. Translated: CSAKLGRDQPQHF.

This rearrangement joins TRBV30 to TRBJ2-7; D is tentatively TRBD1 or TRBD2 (6 bases each). Between the trimmed V and J ends, which lost 2 bases and 3 bases, there was a span of 14 bases. CDR3 size: 14 residues. Germline CDR1 reads GTSNPN; CDR2 reads SVGIG (reference sequence). The CDR3 DNA sequence: TGTGCCTGGAGTTGGTCCCGGGGGCACTACGAGCAGTACTTC. Protein sequence: CAWSWSRGHYEQYF.

This clonotype turned up a few times. V and J are TRBV29-1 and TRBJ2-1, with D unclear. V lost 4 bases and J lost 3, with 7 bases in between. Germline CDR1 is SQVTM and CDR2 is ANQGSEA. The CDR3 extends over 12 amino acids. CDR3 sequence: CSVVPDYNEQFF. CDR3 nucleotide sequence: TGCAGCGTTGTCCCGGACTACAATGAGCAGTTCTTC.

This clonotype has a count of ten or more. V usage is TRBV29-1 and J usage is TRBJ2-5; 9 nucleotides align to TRBD1. The J segment lost 5 bases and the V segment lost 4 bases, leaving 14 bases of the junction unmatched. The CDR3 runs 16 residues. The germline gives CDR1 SQVTM, CDR2 ANQGSEA. The CDR3 DNA is TGCAGCGTTGCTCCATTCCGGGACAGGGTGCTGGAGACCCAGTACTTC. This translates into CSVAPFRDRVLETQYF.

This clonotype was recorded many times. The chain couples TRBV7-2 to TRBJ1-4, with D possibly matching TRBD1 (6 bases). V lost 5 bases to trimming and J lost 8 bases, with 9 bases between them. CDR3 length: 12 residues. The V gene's germline CDR1 is SGHTA and CDR2 FQGNSA. CDR3 loop: CASSPGGEKLFF. In DNA form, the CDR3 reads TGTGCCAGCAGCCCTGGGGGCGAAAAACTGTTTTTT.

A few counts support this clonotype. The CDR3 here is CASTPGGRETQYF. DNA of the CDR3: TGTGCCAGCACCCCGGGAGGGAGAGAGACCCAGTACTTC. J is TRBJ2-5 and V is TRBV28, with 8 bases lining up with TRBD2. Trimming at V came to 7 bases and at J to 4 bases, leaving 5 bases not matched to a gene. The CDR3 extends over 13 amino acids. Germline assignment: CDR1 MDHEN and CDR2 SYDVKM.

This clonotype appeared once. The V call is TRBV29-1, the J call TRBJ2-1; 12 bases are shared with TRBD2. From germline, CDR1 is SQVTM and CDR2 ANQGSEA. V trimming: 3 bases; J trimming: 12 bases; junction bases outside the gene matches: 9. CDR3 size: 14 residues. In nucleotides, the CDR3 is TGCAGCGTTGAGGGGTTGGCACTAGCGGGAGGGCAGTTCTTC. It codes for CSVEGLALAGGQFF.

In the case of this clonotype: An end of the junction differs from the germline gene, which may be a read error. CDR3 residues: CASSGDSHEQYF. Here the CDR3 DNA reads TGCGCCAGCAGCGGGGACTCCCACGAGCAGTACTTC. The chain combines TRBV5-1 with TRBJ2-7, with D maybe TRBD2 (6 bases). Germline V gene lookup returns CDR1 SGHRS and CDR2 YFSETQ. This CDR3 has 12 amino acids.

This clonotype came up once. V gene TRBV27 combines with J gene TRBJ2-3, with 11 nucleotides matching TRBD2. The V segment lost 5 bases and the J segment 2 bases; nucleotides outside the gene matches: 3. This CDR3 spans 15 amino acids. Germline CDR1 reads MNHEY; CDR2 reads SMNVEV (reference sequence). CDR3 sequence reads: CASSAGLADTDTQYF. The DNA of the CDR3 is TGTGCCAGCAGTGCGGGACTAGCGGACACAGATACGCAGTATTTT.

This clonotype has just a few counts. The chain is built from TRBV4-2 and TRBJ2-7; no clear D. The J call is doubtful: the DNA matches TRBJ2-1 better. This CDR3 is 12 amino acids long. Germline assignment: CDR1 LGHNA and CDR2 YNFKEQ. CDR3 sequence (DNA): TGTGCCAGCAGCCAAGACAATCGGGAGCAGTTCTTC. It codes for CASSQDNREQFF.

This chain uses TRBV11-2 with TRBJ1-6; TRBD1 aligns across 8 bases. The V segment lost 5 bases and the J segment 8 bases; nucleotides outside the gene matches: 8. CDR3 size: 15 residues. The germline V gene has CDR1 SGHAT and CDR2 FQNNGV. Written as DNA, the CDR3 is TGTGCCAGCAGCCTAACGGACAGGGCCTATTCACCCCTCCACTTT. This sequence encodes CASSLTDRAYSPLHF.

This clonotype was detected a few times. The V and J genes are TRBV20-1 and TRBJ2-1; D is unclear. Trimming removed 3 bases at V and 0 bases at J, with 18 bases between. The CDR3 is 17 amino acids. CDR1 is DFQATT, CDR2 SNEGSKA, per germline (reference sequence). The CDR3 loop reads CSARAIRDVYSYNEQFF. CDR3 DNA: TGCAGTGCTAGGGCCATCCGAGACGTCTACTCCTACAATGAGCAGTTCTTC.